The clone carrying this T cell receptor (beta chain) was seen many times. Its antigen is currently unknown. The data stem from a study of CD8+CD57+ T cells in acquired aplastic anemia. Overall study context: Sorted CD4+ and CD8+ cells gave an average of approximately 3.4 ug of DNA.

Between the trimmed V and J ends, which lost 5 bases and 0 bases, there was a span of 13 bases. Germline V CDR1 and CDR2: PRHDT, FYEKMQ (reference sequence). The CDR3 spans 15 residues. CDR3 and TCR beta VDJ profiling relied on a genomic DNA template. TCRdb re-derived calls from the reads in MiXCR, one entry per CDR3 protein. The repertoire holds about 160,000 distinct CDR3 sequences, with roughly 48% as singletons. Study-wide results and limits: CD8+ Simpson's diversity showed no significant patient-control difference.

All patients picked for sequencing had shown, by flow cytometry, an expansion of CD8+CD57+ cells. This TCR was sampled from a human donor with aplastic anemia. The sequenced material came from sorted CD4+, CD8+, or CD8+CD57+ T cells (not recorded which) from PBMCs. The chain couples TRBV13 to TRBJ1-2, with D perhaps TRBD1 (6 bases). CDR3: CASSAGWTANYGYTF. In DNA form, the CDR3 reads TGTGCCAGCAGCGCGGGCTGGACAGCTAACTATGGCTACACCTTC. The full variable domain, in which reference TRBV13 and TRBJ1-2 provide the parts outside the CDR3, is AAGVIQSPRHLIKEKRETATLKCYPIPRHDTVYWYQQGPGQDPQFLISFYEKMQSDKGSIPDRFSAQQFSDYHSELNMSSLELGDSALYFCASSAGWTANYGYTFGSGTRLTVV.